These 18 T cell receptor beta chains share one sample of origin, sequenced in a study of T cell responses to AZD1222 COVID-19 vaccine. Clones were read by immunoSEQ multiplex PCR, and TCRdb kept only the in-frame ones, dropping some. The table lists approximately 150,000 clones, about 82% of them singletons, with approximately 5.4% in the top ten. Sequences were derived from peripheral blood, sampled 28 days after the second AZD1222 dose. The receptors were sampled from an adult who received the AZD1222 COVID-19 vaccine.

This chain joins TRBV5-1 and TRBJ2-1; TRBD2 is a possible D gene (7 bases). There are 18 residues in the CDR3. Germline V lookup: CDR1 SGHRS, CDR2 YFSETQ. The ends were cut back, 3 bases at V and 7 bases at J, with 26 bases in the middle. CDR3 coding DNA: TGCGCCAGCAGCTCCTTCCCCTTCGCGGGGGCGTTCCAAAATGAGCAGTTCTTC. This codes for CASSSFPFAGAFQNEQFF.

This clone has only a few counts. The V and J genes are TRBV5-6 and TRBJ1-5; TRBD1 is a possible D gene (5 bases). CDR3 length: 16 amino acids. Germline V CDR1 and CDR2: SGHDT, YYEEEE. V was shortened by 2 bases and J by 5 bases, with 17 bases between the two germline ends. The CDR3 is CASSFSPDSLYQPQHF. The CDR3 nucleotides are TGTGCCAGCAGCTTTAGCCCTGACAGCCTATATCAGCCCCAGCATTTT.

The chain links TRBV19 to TRBJ2-2; a weak D match, TRBD1 (5 bases). V was pared by 5 bases and J by 1 base, with 17 bases between. This CDR3 contains 17 residues. The germline gives CDR1 LNHDA, CDR2 SQIVND (reference sequence). The CDR3 nucleotides read TGTGCCAGTAGTTCCCCTTATTACCAGGGGAACACCGGGGAGCTGTTTTTT. Its translation is CASSSPYYQGNTGELFF.

This chain's CDR3 is CASSSEQGSTQYF. The CDR3 coding sequence is TGTGCCAGCAGCTCGGAACAGGGAAGTACGCAGTATTTT. The V gene is TRBV11-3, the J gene TRBJ2-3; D possibly corresponds to TRBD1 (6 bases). The length of the CDR3 is 13 residues. V was cut by 4 bases and J by 8 bases, with 13 bases left in between. Germline V gene data show CDR1 as SGHNT and CDR2 as YENEEA.

The chain has TRBV2 and TRBJ1-2, with D tentatively TRBD1 (6 bases). CDR1 is SNHLY, CDR2 FYNNEI, per germline. V gave up 6 bases and J gave up 4 bases, with 18 bases separating them. The CDR3 is made up of 15 amino acids. The CDR3 region is CASRRTEVTRYGYTF. The CDR3 DNA is TGTGCCAGCAGGAGGACAGAAGTAACCCGCTATGGCTACACCTTC.

V and J are TRBV7-9 and TRBJ1-6, with D unclear. The germline V and J ends were trimmed by 2 bases and 5 bases, with 7 bases remaining between them. Per the germline V gene, CDR1 is SEHNR and CDR2 is FQNEAQ (reference sequence). This CDR3 region has 14 residues. This CDR3 reads CASSLKSDNSPLHF. The CDR3 nucleotides read TGTGCCAGCAGCTTAAAATCGGATAATTCACCCCTCCACTTT.

The rearrangement joins TRBV5-1 to TRBJ1-2; TRBD1 might be the D (5 bases). Germline V gives CDR1 SGHRS, CDR2 YFSETQ. V lost 4 bases and J 6 bases, leaving 16 bases between the germline ends. This CDR3 is built from 14 residues. CDR3 DNA: TGCGCCAGCAGCCCCCTTACAGGTTCAGATGGCTACACCTTC. Its protein is CASSPLTGSDGYTF.

This clone was counted only a few times. V usage is TRBV24-1 and J usage is TRBJ2-7, with D perhaps TRBD1 (6 bases). The CDR3 totals 15 residues. V shed 3 bases and J shed 0 bases, with 11 bases lying between them. Germline V CDR1 and CDR2: KGHDR, SFDVKD. In nucleotides, the CDR3 is TGTGCCACCAGTGATCCGAGGGACACCTCCTACGAGCAGTACTTC. Protein: CATSDPRDTSYEQYF.

Here the CDR3 reads CASSQIGTGEQFF. The CDR3 DNA reads TGTGCCAGCAGCCAAATTGGGACGGGAGAGCAGTTCTTC. This sequence joins TRBV3-1 (or the pseudogene TRBV3-2) and TRBJ2-1; either TRBD1 or TRBD2 may fit D (5 bases each). Germline CDR1 is LGHDT and CDR2 is YNNKEL (reference sequence). CDR3 size: 13 residues. V lost 2 bases and J 10 bases, leaving 12 bases between the germline ends.

The chain's CDR3 is CSVKSDRGGGEQYF. CDR3 nucleotides: TGCAGCGTTAAGTCGGACAGGGGAGGCGGCGAGCAGTACTTC. The rearrangement joins TRBV29-1 to TRBJ2-7; 9 bases map to TRBD1. CDR1 SQVTM and CDR2 ANQGSEA come from the germline V gene. There are 14 residues in the CDR3. V gave up 5 bases and J gave up 6 bases; unmatched junction bases: 11.

This chain joins TRBV4-1 and TRBJ2-1; maybe TRBD1 (6 bases). Trimming left V 6 bases short and J 7 bases short, with 7 bases between. The CDR3 length is 11 residues. CDR1 is MGHRA, CDR2 YSYEKL, per germline. The CDR3 spells CASRQGNEQFF. For the CDR3, the DNA is TGCGCCAGCAGACAGGGTAATGAGCAGTTCTTC.

The rearrangement joins TRBV11-1 to TRBJ1-4, with TRBD1 matching over 8 bases. The CDR3 spans 14 residues. The germline V gene has CDR1 SGHAT and CDR2 FQDESV (reference sequence). J gave up 7 bases and V 3 bases, and 4 bases lay outside the gene matches. In DNA, the CDR3 is TGTGCCAGCAGCTTGACAGGGGTGGGTGAAAAACTGTTTTTT. This translates into CASSLTGVGEKLFF. The variable domain in full, completed from reference TRBV11-1 and TRBJ1-4, reads EAEVAQSPRYKITEKSQAVAFWCDPISGHATLYWYRQILGQGPELLVQFQDESVVDDSQLPKDRFSAERLKGVDSTLKIQPAELGDSAMYLCASSLTGVGEKLFFGSGTQLSVL.

The rearrangement links TRBV3-1 (or the pseudogene TRBV3-2) to TRBJ2-5; 7 bases agree with TRBD1. This CDR3 spans 13 amino acids. Germline V CDR1 and CDR2: LGHDT, YNNKEL (reference sequence). Trimming at V came to 7 bases and at J to 3 bases, leaving 5 bases not matched to a gene. This CDR3 reads CASIRQGEETQYF. The CDR3 nucleotides are TGTGCCAGCATTCGACAGGGAGAAGAGACCCAGTACTTC.

Note on this clone: Compared with germline, one end of the junction differs, possibly owing to a read error. The chain joins TRBV5-1 to TRBJ2-2; the match to TRBD2 covers 9 bases. The CDR3 runs to 14 residues. CDR1 is SGHRS and CDR2 is YFSETQ in the germline V gene. The chain's CDR3 is CASSLSSGTGGLFF. DNA for the CDR3: TGCGCCAGCAGCTTGTCTAGCGGGACCGGGGGGCTGTTTTTT.

The chain has TRBV7-2 and TRBJ2-6; no reliable D call. The CDR3 loop spans 15 amino acids. V shed 4 bases and J shed 1 base, with 8 bases lying between them. Germline CDR1 SGHTA, CDR2 FQGNSA. The CDR3 DNA reads TGTGCCAGCAGCTCAATACTATCTGGGGCCAACGTCCTGACTTTC. Translating it yields CASSSILSGANVLTF.

This chain joins TRBV5-1 and TRBJ2-3; 10 bases align to TRBD2. V lost 3 bases and J lost 4; bases outside the gene matches: 5. The V gene's germline CDR1 is SGHRS and CDR2 YFSETQ. CDR3 length equals 15 residues. The CDR3 is CASSSSGSGADTQYF. CDR3 DNA sequence: TGCGCCAGCAGCTCTAGCGGGAGTGGCGCAGATACGCAGTATTTT. Using reference TRBV5-1 and TRBJ2-3 for the parts outside the CDR3, the full variable domain is KAGVTQTPRYLIKTRGQQVTLSCSPISGHRSVSWYQQTPGQGLQFLFEYFSETQRNKGNFPGRFSGRQFSNSRSEMNVSTLELGDSALYLCASSSSGSGADTQYFGPGTRLTVL.

The gene calls are TRBV27 and TRBJ1-5; D is unclear. Germline CDR1 is MNHEY and CDR2 is SMNVEV (reference sequence). The CDR3 covers 13 residues. V lost 0 bases, J lost 5 bases, and 5 bases lay in between. The CDR3 region is CASSLSSYQPQHF. The CDR3 bases are TGTGCCAGCAGTTTATCCTCATATCAGCCCCAGCATTTT.

The chain joins TRBV11-2 to TRBJ1-1, with D uncertain. The CDR3 is 16 residues long. Per germline, CDR1 SGHAT and CDR2 FQNNGV. Between the trimmed V and J ends, which lost 5 bases and 1 base, there was a span of 17 bases. Here the CDR3 DNA reads TGTGCCAGCAGCCCCAGAGACTCAGCGACGAACACTGAAGCTTTCTTT. Protein: CASSPRDSATNTEAFF.